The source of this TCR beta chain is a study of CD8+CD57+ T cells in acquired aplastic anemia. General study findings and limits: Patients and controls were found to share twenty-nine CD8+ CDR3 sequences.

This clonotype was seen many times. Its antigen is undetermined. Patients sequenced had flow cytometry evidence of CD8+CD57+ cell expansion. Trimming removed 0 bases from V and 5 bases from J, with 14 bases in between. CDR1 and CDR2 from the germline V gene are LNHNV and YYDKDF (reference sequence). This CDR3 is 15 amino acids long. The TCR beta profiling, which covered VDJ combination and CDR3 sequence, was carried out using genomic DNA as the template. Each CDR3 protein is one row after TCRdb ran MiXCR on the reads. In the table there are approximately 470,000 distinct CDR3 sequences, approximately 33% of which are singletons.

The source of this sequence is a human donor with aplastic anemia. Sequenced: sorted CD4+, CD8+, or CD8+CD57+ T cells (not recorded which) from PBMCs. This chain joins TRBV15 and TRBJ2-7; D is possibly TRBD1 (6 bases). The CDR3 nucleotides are TGTGCCACCAGCAGAGATTTAGGGGGACGGGACGAGCAGTACTTC. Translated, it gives CATSRDLGGRDEQYF.